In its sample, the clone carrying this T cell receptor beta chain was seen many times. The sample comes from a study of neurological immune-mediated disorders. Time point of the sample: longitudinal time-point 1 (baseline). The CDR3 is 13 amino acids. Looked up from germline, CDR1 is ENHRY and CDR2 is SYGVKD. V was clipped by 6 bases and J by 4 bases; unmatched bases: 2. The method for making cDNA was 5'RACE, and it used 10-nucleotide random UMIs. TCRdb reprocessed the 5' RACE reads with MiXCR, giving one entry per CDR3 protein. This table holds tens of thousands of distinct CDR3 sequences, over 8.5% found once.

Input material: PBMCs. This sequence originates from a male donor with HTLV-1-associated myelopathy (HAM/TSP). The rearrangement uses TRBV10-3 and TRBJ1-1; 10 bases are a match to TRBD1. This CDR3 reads CAIRGQGSTEAFF. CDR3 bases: TGTGCCATCAGGGGACAGGGGAGCACTGAAGCTTTCTTT.